The 29 T cell receptor beta chains below come from one sample, sequenced in a study of T-cell reconstitution after alpha-beta-depleted transplantation in children (dated by TCRdb to the mid-2010s). According to the study, the label for this sample's treatment or condition signals: allogeneic hematopoietic cell transplantation with graft depleted of TCRalphabeta T cells and CD19 B cells. Library preparation was by PCR. The sequencing machine was an Illumina HiSeq 2500. To normalize quantification of the TCRbeta repertoire, the TCR libraries were built with molecular barcoding that relied on unique molecular identifiers. The public reads were run again by TCRdb, first through fastp at Q25 and then through MiXCR, and only productive beta chains were kept. One record per CDR3 amino acid sequence lists the most common genes and DNA. The sample includes around 450,000 distinct CDR3 sequences, with 15% to 20% observed a single time. The top ten constitute about 32% of the sample.

The sample in question was PBMCs, mostly from graft donor cells, obtained 360 days after TCRalphabeta/CD19-depleted stem cell transplant. The receptors were sampled from a boy under three years old who had a stem cell transplant for Wiskott-Aldrich syndrome, so the T cells may come from the graft donor.

This clonotype was found a few times. This chain connects TRBV20-1 to TRBJ2-1; 8 bases match TRBD1. V shed 0 bases, J shed 5 bases, and the junction held 6 bases outside the gene matches. Germline CDR1 DFQATT, CDR2 SNEGSKA (reference sequence). The CDR3 contains 15 residues. The chain's CDR3 is CSARESDRGHNEQFF. CDR3 DNA: TGCAGTGCTAGAGAAAGTGACAGGGGCCACAATGAGCAGTTCTTC.

The rearrangement joins TRBV29-1 to TRBJ1-1; D may be TRBD1 (6 bases). CDR1 and CDR2 from the germline V gene are SQVTM and ANQGSEA. CDR3 size: 14 residues. The V end lost 8 bases, the J end lost 6 bases, and 22 bases lay between the germline ends. The chain's CDR3 is CSTGGGPFEAEAFF. DNA of the CDR3: TGCAGCACGGGCGGGGGCCCCTTCGAGGCTGAAGCTTTCTTT. Full variable domain (remainder filled in from reference TRBV29-1 and TRBJ1-1): SAVISQKPSRDICQRGTSLTIQCQVDSQVTMMFWYRQQPGQSLTLIATANQGSEATYESGFVIDKFPISRPNLTFSTLTVSNMSPEDSSIYLCSTGGGPFEAEAFFGQGTRLTVV.

The J gene is TRBJ1-5, the V gene TRBV6-1; D is possibly TRBD1 (5 bases). Trimming shortened V by 7 bases and J by 2 bases, and 9 bases separated the two germline ends. This CDR3 has 13 residues. From germline, CDR1 is MNHNS and CDR2 SASEGT. The CDR3 DNA follows: TGTGCCAGCAAGGGGCTGCGCAATCAGCCCCAGCATTTT. Translated: CASKGLRNQPQHF.

This clonotype was counted between two and nine times. This chain connects TRBV5-1 to TRBJ2-2; D is perhaps TRBD2 (5 bases). The germline V gene encodes CDR1 SGHRS and CDR2 YFSETQ. V lost 4 bases and J lost 1, with 8 bases in between. The CDR3 has 14 residues. The CDR3 bases are TGCGCCAGCAGCATCCGGGAGAACACCGGGGAGCTGTTTTTT. Amino acid sequence: CASSIRENTGELFF.

The V and J genes are TRBV29-1 and TRBJ2-5; tentative D call: TRBD2 (6 bases). V gave up 4 bases and J gave up 2 bases, with 8 bases separating them. This CDR3 contains 12 residues. Germline V CDR1 and CDR2: SQVTM, ANQGSEA. CDR3 protein: CSVVAEQETQYF. The CDR3 nucleotides are TGCAGCGTTGTAGCGGAACAAGAGACCCAGTACTTC.

This clonotype has just one count. One junction end disagrees with the germline gene, perhaps due to a read error. The chain recombines TRBV20-1 with TRBJ2-6, with a weak D call TRBD1 (5 bases). This CDR3 has 14 residues. Germline values: CDR1 DFQATT, CDR2 SNEGSKA (reference sequence). CDR3 in amino acids: CSAREFSGANALTF. Written as DNA, the CDR3 is TGCAGTGCTAGGGAATTCTCTGGGGCCAACGCCCTGACTTTC.

This rearrangement joins TRBV7-9 to TRBJ2-2, with TRBD1 identical over 7 bases. Losses at the gene ends were 2 bases for V and 7 bases for J; bases not matched to a gene: 7. The CDR3 contains 15 residues. The germline V gene encodes CDR1 SEHNR and CDR2 FQNEAQ (reference sequence). The CDR3 sequence is CASSLPNRGFGELFF. The CDR3 DNA follows: TGTGCCAGCAGCTTACCGAACAGGGGATTCGGGGAGCTGTTTTTT.

This clonotype was seen repeatedly, ten times or more. The rearrangement uses TRBV12-3 or TRBV12-4 and TRBJ2-2, with unresolved D. Trimming stripped 0 bases from V and 7 bases from J, with 6 bases between. The CDR3 is 13 residues long. CDR3 amino acids: CASSLAQGGELFF. Here the CDR3 DNA reads TGTGCCAGCAGTTTAGCGCAAGGCGGGGAGCTGTTTTTT.

This chain joins TRBV18 and TRBJ1-1; D gene ambiguous. The V end was cut by 5 bases, the J end by 5 bases, with 12 bases between. In germline, CDR1 is KGHSH, CDR2 LQKENI. CDR3 length: 13 residues. The CDR3 bases are TGTGCCAGCTCAGAGACCTTTCAAACTGAAGCTTTCTTT. This encodes CASSETFQTEAFF.

The chain links TRBV7-9 to TRBJ2-7; unclear D gene. The V gene's germline CDR1 is SEHNR and CDR2 FQNEAQ (reference sequence). The CDR3 has 13 amino acids. Trimming shortened V by 6 bases and J by 1 base, and 10 bases separated the two germline ends. This CDR3 is CASRQGWSYEQYF. The CDR3 region has the DNA TGTGCCAGCAGACAAGGGTGGTCCTACGAGCAGTACTTC.

This clonotype was detected ten times or more. The rearrangement joins TRBV24-1 to TRBJ1-4; 9 bases are a match to TRBD1. V gave up 4 bases and J gave up 7 bases; unmatched junction bases: 9. Germline V CDR1 and CDR2: KGHDR, SFDVKD. The CDR3 has 16 amino acids. As DNA, the CDR3 is TGTGCCACCAGTGACGCGTCCCCGGGACAGGGTGAAAAACTGTTTTTT. Protein sequence: CATSDASPGQGEKLFF.

This clonotype was counted only a few times. The rearrangement joins TRBV6-2 or TRBV6-3 to TRBJ2-1; 10 bases agree with TRBD2. Germline CDR1 MNHEY, CDR2 SVGEGT. The CDR3 is 16 amino acids. The V gene end was trimmed by 2 bases and the J gene end by 2 bases; junction bases not matched to a gene: 3. The CDR3 DNA is TGTGCCAGCAGTTACCCCAGCGGGAGGGCCTACAATGAGCAGTTCTTC. Its protein product is CASSYPSGRAYNEQFF.

This clonotype was observed a few times. The gene calls are TRBV21-1 and TRBJ2-1; the table gives TRBD2 as D, unverified against the DNA. TRBV21-1 is a recognized pseudogene. This CDR3 region has 14 residues. CDR3 residues: CAGATGREVNEQFF. CDR3 nucleotide sequence: TGTGCCGGCGCCACAGGGAGGGAGGTCAATGAGCAGTTCTTC.

This clonotype was seen a handful of times. This chain links TRBV12-3 or TRBV12-4 with TRBJ2-1; 12 positions agree with TRBD2. With V trimmed by 5 bases and J by 7 bases, 9 bases remained unmatched. CDR3 length: 16 amino acids. The CDR3 protein is CASSPRTSGISNEQFF. The CDR3 DNA reads as TGTGCCAGCAGTCCCAGGACTAGCGGGATAAGTAATGAGCAGTTCTTC.

The chain recombines TRBV4-1 with TRBJ2-1; no definite D call. CDR1 is MGHRA, CDR2 YSYEKL, per germline. Trimming stripped 5 bases from V and 2 bases from J, with 13 bases between. The CDR3 is made up of 15 amino acids. The CDR3 DNA sequence: TGCGCCAGCAGCTTGAATGACGAAGCCTACAATGAGCAGTTCTTC. Its protein product is CASSLNDEAYNEQFF.

The sample holds a few counts of this clonotype. The J gene is TRBJ1-4, the V gene TRBV5-6, with 8 bases lining up with TRBD1. Unmatched junction bases numbered 6, after V lost 2 bases and J lost 6 bases. The V gene's germline CDR1 is SGHDT and CDR2 YYEEEE. The CDR3 runs to 15 residues. DNA for the CDR3: TGTGCCAGCAGCTTAAGGACAGGGCCGGATGAAAAACTGTTTTTT. Protein: CASSLRTGPDEKLFF.

This clonotype was seen a few times. The CDR3 DNA sequence: TGTGCCAGCAGTTTTAGCGGGAGAGACGGGGATACGCAGTATTTT. It encodes CASSFSGRDGDTQYF. The chain employs TRBV27 and TRBJ2-3; 9 bases are shared with TRBD2. The CDR3 is 15 amino acids. In germline, CDR1 is MNHEY, CDR2 SMNVEV (reference sequence). V shed 3 bases and J 6 bases; nucleotides not matched to a gene: 7.

CDR3 coding DNA: TGTGCCAGCCGGGGACAGGGGGGATCCTACGAGCAGTACTTC. Its protein product is CASRGQGGSYEQYF. V and J are TRBV6-1 and TRBJ2-7, with 11 nucleotides matching TRBD1. The CDR3 consists of 14 residues. Trimming removed 8 bases from V and 1 base from J; junction bases left unmatched: 4. Per germline, CDR1 MNHNS and CDR2 SASEGT.

This clonotype was seen a handful of times. This chain uses TRBV6-2 or TRBV6-3 with TRBJ2-7; 7 positions agree with TRBD2. The V gene's germline CDR1 is MNHEY and CDR2 SVGEGT. CDR3 length equals 14 residues. With 5 bases clipped from V and 2 bases from J, the junction kept 6 bases outside the gene matches. CDR3 sequence: CASSTGRRAYEQYF. The CDR3 DNA reads as TGTGCCAGCAGTACCGGGAGGCGCGCCTACGAGCAGTACTTC.

This sequence joins TRBV4-1 and TRBJ2-1; tentative D call: TRBD2 (6 bases). The length of the CDR3 is 15 residues. Trimming stripped 5 bases from V and 3 bases from J, with 14 bases between. Per the germline V gene, CDR1 is MGHRA and CDR2 is YSYEKL. CDR3 residues: CASSNYPGGYNEQFF. CDR3 bases: TGCGCCAGCAGCAACTATCCCGGGGGCTACAATGAGCAGTTCTTC.

The sample holds a few counts of this clonotype. The chain links TRBV24-1 to TRBJ2-5; no definite D call. CDR3 size: 12 residues. Germline CDR1 KGHDR, CDR2 SFDVKD. V was clipped by 7 bases and J by 5 bases, with 10 bases between them. CDR3 in amino acids: CATSNEKETQYF. The CDR3, as DNA: TGTGCCACCAGCAACGAAAAGGAGACCCAGTACTTC.

This clonotype has just a few counts. The chain carries TRBV9 and TRBJ1-6, with D perhaps TRBD1 (5 bases). The germline gives CDR1 SGDLS, CDR2 YYNGEE. V lost 7 bases to trimming and J lost 14 bases, with 7 bases between them. The CDR3 spans 9 residues. The CDR3 region has the DNA TGTGCCAGCTGGGGGTCCCTCCACTTT. Its translation: CASWGSLHF.

This clonotype was observed a handful of times. The V call is TRBV7-9, the J call TRBJ2-1; 14 nucleotides align to TRBD2. V was pared by 5 bases and J by 9 bases, with 6 bases of the junction left unmatched. The CDR3 consists of 15 residues. Germline-derived CDR1 and CDR2 are SEHNR and FQNEAQ (reference sequence). In DNA form, the CDR3 reads TGTGCCAGCAGCCCATCCGGGACTAGCGGGAGTGAGCAGTTCTTC. Translating gives CASSPSGTSGSEQFF.

V usage is TRBV20-1 and J usage is TRBJ2-2, with D perhaps TRBD1 (6 bases). Germline-derived CDR1 and CDR2 are DFQATT and SNEGSKA (reference sequence). Deletions cut 2 bases from V and 7 bases from J, with 8 bases between. The CDR3 length is 12 residues. Here the CDR3 reads CSARTGFGELFF. CDR3 in DNA: TGCAGTGCTAGAACAGGGTTCGGGGAGCTGTTTTTT.

This clonotype was detected only a few times. V is TRBV28 and J is TRBJ2-6; D ambiguous. This CDR3 is built from 16 residues. Trimming stripped 1 base from V and 7 bases from J, with 14 bases between. Per germline, CDR1 MDHEN and CDR2 SYDVKM. The CDR3 coding sequence is TGTGCCAGCAGTTTATCGCCTCCTCTGAAAGCCAACGTCCTGACTTTC. The encoded protein is CASSLSPPLKANVLTF.

This chain links TRBV20-1 with TRBJ2-3; 7 bases align to TRBD1. Trimming at V came to 3 bases and at J to 2 bases, leaving 5 bases not matched to a gene. This CDR3 is 14 amino acids long. CDR1 and CDR2 from the germline V gene are DFQATT and SNEGSKA (reference sequence). The CDR3 bases are TGCAGTGCTAGTGTTACAGGGGTCACAGATACGCAGTATTTT. Translated, it gives CSASVTGVTDTQYF.

The DNA of the CDR3 is TGTGCCACCAGTGACCCCAGCTCCTACGAGCAGTACTTC. Protein product: CATSDPSSYEQYF. This chain connects TRBV24-1 to TRBJ2-7; D gene unclear. This CDR3 region has 13 residues. CDR1 KGHDR and CDR2 SFDVKD come from the germline V gene. Trimming took off 4 bases at V and 0 bases at J, with 6 bases between the two ends.

This chain uses TRBV15 with TRBJ1-2, with unresolved D. The CDR3 is 15 residues long. V shed 1 base and J shed 1 base, with 10 bases lying between them. CDR1 and CDR2 from the germline V gene are LNHNV and YYDKDF (reference sequence). In nucleotides, the CDR3 is TGTGCCACCAGCAGAGTCCGAGGTCATAACTATGGCTACACCTTC. This encodes CATSRVRGHNYGYTF. Full variable domain (rest looked up from reference TRBV15 and TRBJ1-2): DAMVIQNPRYQVTQFGKPVTLSCSQTLNHNVMYWYQQKSSQAPKLLFHYYDKDFNNEADTPDNFQSRRPNTSFCFLDIRSPGLGDTAMYLCATSRVRGHNYGYTFGSGTRLTVV.

This clonotype has a handful of counts. The chain uses TRBV11-3 and TRBJ2-5, with TRBD1 matching 8 bases. After removal of 5 bases from V and 7 bases from J, the junction contained 6 bases not matched to a gene. The CDR3 consists of 13 residues. In germline, CDR1 is SGHNT, CDR2 YENEEA. The CDR3 is CASSAGGAGTQYF. The CDR3 DNA sequence: TGTGCCAGCAGCGCAGGGGGCGCAGGGACCCAGTACTTC.